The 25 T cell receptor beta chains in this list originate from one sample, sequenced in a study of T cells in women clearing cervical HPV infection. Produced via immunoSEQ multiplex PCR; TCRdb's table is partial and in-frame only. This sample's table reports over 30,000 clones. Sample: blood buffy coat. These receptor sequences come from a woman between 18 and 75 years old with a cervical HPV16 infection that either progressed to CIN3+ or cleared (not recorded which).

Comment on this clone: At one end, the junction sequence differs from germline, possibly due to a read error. The part of the CDR3 DNA that was read is TGTTCCAGCAGCTTACCATCCGGGGAG. Protein: CSSSLPSGE. The full CDR3 reads CSSSLPSGELFF. The V call is TRBV7-9, the J call TRBJ2-2; D uncertain. The DNA ends 3 residues before the CDR3 does, and the rest of the CDR3 is filled in from the germline J gene. The germline V gene encodes CDR1 SEHNR and CDR2 FQNEAQ (reference sequence). This CDR3 is built from 12 residues.

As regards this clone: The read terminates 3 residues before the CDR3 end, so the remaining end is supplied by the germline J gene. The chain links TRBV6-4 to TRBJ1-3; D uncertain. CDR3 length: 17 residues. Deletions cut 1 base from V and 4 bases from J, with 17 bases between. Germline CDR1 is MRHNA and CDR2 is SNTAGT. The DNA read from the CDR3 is TGTGCCAGCAGTGACTTAGGGTCCATTGCAAAGGGAAACACC. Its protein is CASSDLGSIAKGNT. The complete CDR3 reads CASSDLGSIAKGNTIYF.

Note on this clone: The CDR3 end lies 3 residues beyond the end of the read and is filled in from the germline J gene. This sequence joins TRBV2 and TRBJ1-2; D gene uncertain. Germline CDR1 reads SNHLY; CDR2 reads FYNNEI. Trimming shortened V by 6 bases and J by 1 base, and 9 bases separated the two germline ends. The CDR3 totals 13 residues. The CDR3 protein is CASRNTDNYGYTF. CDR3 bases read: TGTGCCAGCAGGAATACAGATAACTATGGC.

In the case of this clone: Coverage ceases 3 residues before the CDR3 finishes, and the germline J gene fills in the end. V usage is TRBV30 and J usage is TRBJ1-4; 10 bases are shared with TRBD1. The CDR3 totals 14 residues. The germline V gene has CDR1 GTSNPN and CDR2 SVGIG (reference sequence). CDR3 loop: CAWSIPTGGSPLFF. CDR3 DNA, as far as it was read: TGTGCCTGGAGTATCCCGACAGGGGGCTCACCA.

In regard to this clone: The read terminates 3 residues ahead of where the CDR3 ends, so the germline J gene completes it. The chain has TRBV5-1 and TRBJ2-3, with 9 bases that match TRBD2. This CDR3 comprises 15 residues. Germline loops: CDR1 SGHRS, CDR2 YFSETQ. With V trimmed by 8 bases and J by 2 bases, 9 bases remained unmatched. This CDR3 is CASATSGEPTDTQYF. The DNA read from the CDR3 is TGCGCCAGTGCGACTAGCGGCGAACCCACAGATACG.

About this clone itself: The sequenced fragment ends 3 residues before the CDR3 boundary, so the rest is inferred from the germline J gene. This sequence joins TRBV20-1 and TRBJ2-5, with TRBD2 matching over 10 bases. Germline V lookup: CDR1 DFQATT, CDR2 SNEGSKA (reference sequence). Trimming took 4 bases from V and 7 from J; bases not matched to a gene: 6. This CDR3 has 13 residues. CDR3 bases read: TGCAGTGCTATAGGGCTAGCGGGAGTGACC. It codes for CSAIGLAGVT. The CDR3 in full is CSAIGLAGVTQYF.

CDR3 amino acids: CSVDTGTSLNEQFF. CDR3 DNA, as far as it was read: TGCAGCGTGGATACCGGGACTAGTCTCAATGAG. The genes are TRBV29-1 and TRBJ2-1; 8 bases match TRBD2. The CDR3 goes on 3 residues after the read ends, and that part is filled in from the germline J gene. With V trimmed by 6 bases and J by 6 bases, 10 bases remained unmatched. Germline CDR1 and CDR2: SQVTM and ANQGSEA. The CDR3 contains 14 residues.

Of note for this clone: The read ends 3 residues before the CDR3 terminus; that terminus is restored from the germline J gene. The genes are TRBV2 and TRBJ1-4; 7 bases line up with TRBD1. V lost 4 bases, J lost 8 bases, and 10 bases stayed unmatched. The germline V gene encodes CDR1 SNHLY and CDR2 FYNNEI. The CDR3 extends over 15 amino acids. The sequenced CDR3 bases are TGTGCCAGCAGTGGGTTGACAGGGCAGGGGGAAAAA. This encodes CASSGLTGQGEK. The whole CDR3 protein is CASSGLTGQGEKLFF.

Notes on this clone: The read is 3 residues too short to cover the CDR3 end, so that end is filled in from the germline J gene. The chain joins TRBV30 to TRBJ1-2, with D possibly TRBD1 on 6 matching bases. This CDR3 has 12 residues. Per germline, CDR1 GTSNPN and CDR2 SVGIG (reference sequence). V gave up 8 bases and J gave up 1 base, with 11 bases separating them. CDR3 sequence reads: CAPVRGNYGYTF. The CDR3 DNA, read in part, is TGTGCCCCCGTCAGGGGTAACTATGGC.

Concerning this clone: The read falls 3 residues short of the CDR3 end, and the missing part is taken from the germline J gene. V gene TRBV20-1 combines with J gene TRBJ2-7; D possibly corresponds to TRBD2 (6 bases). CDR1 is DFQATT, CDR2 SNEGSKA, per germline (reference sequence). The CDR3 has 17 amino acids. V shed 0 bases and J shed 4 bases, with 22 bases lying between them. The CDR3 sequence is CSARDPGGLGRAYEQYF. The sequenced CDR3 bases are TGCAGTGCTAGAGACCCCGGGGGTTTAGGGCGTGCGTACGAG.

The sequenced CDR3 bases are TGTGCCAGCAGTGTCGGGGGAGAGGGCTACGAG. It translates to CASSVGGEGYE. The complete CDR3 reads CASSVGGEGYEQYF. The V call is TRBV6-1, the J call TRBJ2-7, with a tentative D call TRBD2 (6 bases). From the germline J gene comes the end of the CDR3, since the read stops 3 residues before it. CDR1 is MNHNS and CDR2 is SASEGT in the germline V gene. The CDR3 runs to 14 residues. Trimming cost V 4 bases and J 3 bases, with 13 bases left between them.

This CDR3 is CASSFLTLTMNTEAFF. The CDR3 DNA, read in part, is TGTGCCAGCAGCTTTCTAACCCTGACAATGAACACTGAA. The genes are TRBV5-4 and TRBJ1-1; the D is unclear. The read terminates 3 residues ahead of where the CDR3 ends, so the germline J gene completes it. The CDR3 contains 16 residues. Between the trimmed V and J ends, which lost 2 bases and 0 bases, there was a span of 14 bases. Germline CDR1 is SGHNT and CDR2 is YYREEE (reference sequence).

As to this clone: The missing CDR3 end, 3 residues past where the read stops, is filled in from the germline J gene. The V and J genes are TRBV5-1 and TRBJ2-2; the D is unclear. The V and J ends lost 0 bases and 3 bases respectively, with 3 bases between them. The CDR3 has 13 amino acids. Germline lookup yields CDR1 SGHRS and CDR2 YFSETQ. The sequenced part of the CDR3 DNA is TGCGCCAGCAGCTTGGCGGACACCGGGGAG. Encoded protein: CASSLADTGE. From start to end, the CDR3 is CASSLADTGELFF.

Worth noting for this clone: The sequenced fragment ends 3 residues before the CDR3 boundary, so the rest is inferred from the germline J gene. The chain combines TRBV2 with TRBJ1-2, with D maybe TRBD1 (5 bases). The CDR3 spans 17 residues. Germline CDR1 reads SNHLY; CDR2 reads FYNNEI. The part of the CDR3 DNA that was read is TGTGCCAGCAGCCCCGGGACTAGCGGGTATAGCACAGATACC. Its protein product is CASSPGTSGYSTDT. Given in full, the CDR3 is CASSPGTSGYSTDTYTF.

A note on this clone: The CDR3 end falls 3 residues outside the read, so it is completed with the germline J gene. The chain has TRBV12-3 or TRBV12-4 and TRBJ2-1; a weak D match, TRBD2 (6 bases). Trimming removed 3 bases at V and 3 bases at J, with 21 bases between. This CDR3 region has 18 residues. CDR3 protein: CASSFFDYGGILYNEQFF. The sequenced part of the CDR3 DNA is TGTGCCAGCAGTTTTTTTGACTACGGGGGAATTCTCTACAATGAG.

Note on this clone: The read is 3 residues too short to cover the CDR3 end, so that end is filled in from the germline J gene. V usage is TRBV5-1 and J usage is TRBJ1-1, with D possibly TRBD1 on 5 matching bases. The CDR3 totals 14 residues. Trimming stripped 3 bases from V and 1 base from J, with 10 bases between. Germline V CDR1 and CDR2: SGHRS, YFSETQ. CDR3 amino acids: CASSSGQENTEAFF. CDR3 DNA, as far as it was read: TGCGCCAGCAGCTCCGGACAAGAGAACACTGAA.

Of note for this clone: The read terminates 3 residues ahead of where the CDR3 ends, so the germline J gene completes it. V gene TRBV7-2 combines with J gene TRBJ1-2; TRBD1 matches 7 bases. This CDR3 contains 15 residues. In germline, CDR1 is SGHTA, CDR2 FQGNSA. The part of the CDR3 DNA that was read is TGTGCCAGCAGCATGGGACAGAACAGATACAATGAC. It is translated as CASSMGQNRYND. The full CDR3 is CASSMGQNRYNDYTF. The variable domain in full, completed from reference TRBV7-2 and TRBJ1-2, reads GAGVSQSPSNKVTEKGKDVELRCDPISGHTALYWYRQSLGQGLEFLIYFQGNSAPDKSGLPSDRFSAERTGGSVSTLTIQRTQQEDSAVYLCASSMGQNRYNDYTFGSGTRLTVV.

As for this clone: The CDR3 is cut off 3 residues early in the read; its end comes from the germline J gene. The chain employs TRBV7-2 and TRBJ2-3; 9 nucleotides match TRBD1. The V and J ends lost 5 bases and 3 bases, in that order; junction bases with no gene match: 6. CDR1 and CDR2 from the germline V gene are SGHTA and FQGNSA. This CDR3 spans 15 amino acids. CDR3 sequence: CASSPGQGLTDTQYF. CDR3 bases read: TGTGCCAGCAGCCCTGGACAGGGGTTAACAGATACG. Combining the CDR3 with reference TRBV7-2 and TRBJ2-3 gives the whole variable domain GAGVSQSPSNKVTEKGKDVELRCDPISGHTALYWYRQSLGQGLEFLIYFQGNSAPDKSGLPSDRFSAERTGGSVSTLTIQRTQQEDSAVYLCASSPGQGLTDTQYFGPGTRLTVL.

The CDR3 DNA, read in part, is TGTGCCAGTAGCAATGGACTAGCACGGCCCTACGAG. Amino acid sequence: CASSNGLARPYE. The full CDR3 protein reads CASSNGLARPYEQYF. The chain has TRBV19 and TRBJ2-7; 8 positions agree with TRBD2. With the read ending 3 residues before the CDR3 end, the germline J gene is used to fill in that end. Germline CDR1 LNHDA, CDR2 SQIVND (reference sequence). The CDR3 loop spans 15 amino acids. V shed 6 bases and J 2 bases; nucleotides not matched to a gene: 9.

CDR3 residues: CASTGQRNTEAFF. The CDR3 bases that were read are TGTGCCAGCACGGGACAGAGGAACACTGAA. The chain is built from TRBV2 and TRBJ1-1, with 7 bases that match TRBD1. The read ends 3 residues before the CDR3 terminus; that terminus is restored from the germline J gene. CDR1 and CDR2 from the germline V gene are SNHLY and FYNNEI. The V and J ends lost 7 bases and 1 base, in that order; junction bases with no gene match: 3. This CDR3 is built from 13 residues.

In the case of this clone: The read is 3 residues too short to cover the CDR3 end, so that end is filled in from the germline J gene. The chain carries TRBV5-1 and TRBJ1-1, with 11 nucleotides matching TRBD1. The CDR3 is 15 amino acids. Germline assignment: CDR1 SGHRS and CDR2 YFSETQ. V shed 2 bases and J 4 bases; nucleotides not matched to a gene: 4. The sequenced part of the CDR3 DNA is TGCGCCAGCAGCTTCGGACAGGGGGCGCGCACTGAA. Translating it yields CASSFGQGARTE. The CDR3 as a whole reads CASSFGQGARTEAFF.

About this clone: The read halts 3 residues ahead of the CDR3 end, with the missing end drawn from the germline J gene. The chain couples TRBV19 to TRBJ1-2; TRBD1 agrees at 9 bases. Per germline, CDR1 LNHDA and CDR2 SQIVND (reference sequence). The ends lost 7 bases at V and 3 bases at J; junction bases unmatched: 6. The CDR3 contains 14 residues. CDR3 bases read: TGTGCCAGTAAGAGCGGGGACAGGGACTATGGC. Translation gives CASKSGDRDYG. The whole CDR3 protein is CASKSGDRDYGYTF. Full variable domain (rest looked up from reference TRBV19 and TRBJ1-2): DGGITQSPKYLFRKEGQNVTLSCEQNLNHDAMYWYRQDPGQGLRLIYYSQIVNDFQKGDIAEGYSVSREKKESFPLTVTSAQKNPTAFYLCASKSGDRDYGYTFGSGTRLTVV.

CDR3 bases read: TGTGCCAGCAGCCTCCCGGGGAACTATGGC. Protein sequence: CASSLPGNYG. The whole CDR3 sequence is CASSLPGNYGYTF. J is TRBJ1-2 and V is TRBV5-6; D is undetermined. The CDR3 end lies 3 residues beyond the end of the read and is filled in from the germline J gene. Trimming cost V 4 bases and J 2 bases, with 9 bases left between them. The CDR3 is made up of 13 amino acids. Germline values: CDR1 SGHDT, CDR2 YYEEEE.

The sequenced CDR3 bases are TGCAGTGCCCCTGAGACAGGGGGGAACACTGAA. Encoded protein: CSAPETGGNTE. The entire CDR3 reads CSAPETGGNTEAFF. The V gene is TRBV20-1, the J gene TRBJ1-1; 9 bases are a match to TRBD1. The read is 3 residues too short to cover the CDR3 end, so that end is filled in from the germline J gene. The germline CDR1 and CDR2 sequences are DFQATT and SNEGSKA (reference sequence). The CDR3 has 14 residues. The J segment lost 1 base and the V segment lost 6 bases, leaving 6 bases of the junction unmatched.

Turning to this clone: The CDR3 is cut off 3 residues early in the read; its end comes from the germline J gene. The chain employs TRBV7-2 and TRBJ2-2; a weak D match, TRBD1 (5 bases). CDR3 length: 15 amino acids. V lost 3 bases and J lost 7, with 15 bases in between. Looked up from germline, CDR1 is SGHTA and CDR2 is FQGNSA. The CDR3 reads CASSFRAAQHGELFF. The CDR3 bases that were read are TGTGCCAGCAGCTTCAGGGCCGCACAGCACGGGGAG.